The present TCR beta chain was sequenced within a study of cytomegalovirus exposure and HLA in healthy donors. The PCR ran on 60 Vbeta and 13 Jbeta primers. Produced via immunoSEQ multiplex PCR; TCRdb's table is partial and in-frame only. The data show about 180,000 clones, with 80% seen just once and more than 5% held by the top ten. Turning to this clone: The antigen remains unidentified.

V shed 10 bases and J shed 7 bases, with 13 bases lying between them. This CDR3 contains 12 residues. Germline V gene lookup returns CDR1 LNHDA and CDR2 SQIVND (reference sequence). General observations from the study: Solely CMV serostatus was available to characterize immune exposure.

Sample: PBMCs. This chain uses TRBV19 with TRBJ2-2; possibly TRBD2 for D (5 bases). The TCR comes from a middle-aged man in good health and CMV-seronegative. The chain's CDR3 is CAISTRYGELFF. As DNA, the CDR3 is TGTGCCATTTCAACTAGGTACGGGGAGCTGTTTTTT.